Presented here are 12 T cell receptor beta chains from one specimen sequenced in a study of T cell repertoires in cytomegalovirus infection. TCRdb recomputed calls from the reads with MiXCR, one row per CDR3 protein. The repertoire includes roughly 320,000 distinct CDR3 sequences, roughly a tenth of them detected once, and more than 2.5% sits in the top ten. Source material: PBMCs. All receptors derive from a human donor in good health (CMV status not recorded). Some clones in this sample may be carry-over from other donors' samples.

This clonotype was picked up many times. The rearrangement links TRBV6-2 or TRBV6-3 to TRBJ2-5; D gene uncertain. V was pared by 2 bases and J by 7 bases, with 8 bases between. Per germline, CDR1 MNHEY and CDR2 SVGEGT. The CDR3 contains 12 residues. This CDR3 is CASSYPDGTQYF. The CDR3 DNA sequence: TGTGCCAGCAGTTACCCTGACGGGACCCAGTACTTC.

The CDR3 here is CASTQGGRSEQYV. CDR3 DNA sequence: TGTGCCAGCACCCAAGGGGGTAGGAGCGAGCAGTACGTC. The V gene is TRBV2, the J gene TRBJ2-7; possibly TRBD1 for D (6 bases). Germline values: CDR1 SNHLY, CDR2 FYNNEI. The CDR3 runs 13 residues. Deletions cut 7 bases from V and 6 bases from J, with 16 bases between.

In its sample, this clonotype was seen once. A much larger clone lies a single base off, so this may be a read error. CDR3 amino acids: CASSFGRYEQYF. Here the CDR3 DNA reads TGTGCCAGCAGTTTCGGACGCTACGAGCAGTACTTC. The chain is built from TRBV28 and TRBJ2-7, with D unresolved. The CDR3 covers 12 residues. Trimming stripped 3 bases from V and 3 bases from J, with 6 bases between. The germline CDR1 and CDR2 sequences are MDHEN and SYDVKM.

The rearrangement links TRBV3-1 to TRBJ2-7, with 8 bases that match TRBD2. Trimming removed 1 base from V and 3 bases from J; junction bases left unmatched: 8. There are 16 residues in the CDR3. Germline V CDR1 and CDR2: LGHDT, YNNKEL (reference sequence). The chain's CDR3 is CASSQGRAGDLYEQYF. The CDR3 coding sequence is TGTGCCAGCAGCCAAGGAAGAGCGGGGGATCTCTACGAGCAGTACTTC.

In this sample, this clonotype turned up many times. The chain recombines TRBV7-2 with TRBJ2-2, with D maybe TRBD1 (5 bases). V shed 0 bases and J shed 2 bases, with 16 bases lying between them. The germline CDR1 and CDR2 sequences are SGHTA and FQGNSA. The CDR3 loop spans 18 amino acids. The CDR3 nucleotides read TGTGCCAGCAGCTTAGCGCCATTAGGGGCGTTTAACACCGGGGAGCTGTTTTTT. Protein sequence: CASSLAPLGAFNTGELFF.

There are many counts of this clonotype. This chain connects TRBV7-2 to TRBJ1-4, with D perhaps TRBD1 (5 bases). V gave up 3 bases and J gave up 8 bases, with 13 bases separating them. Germline CDR1 and CDR2: SGHTA and FQGNSA. The CDR3 covers 14 residues. CDR3 nucleotide sequence: TGTGCCAGCAGCTTCGGGCAGGGTGGCGAAAAACTGTTTTTT. This gives the protein CASSFGQGGEKLFF. Full variable domain (outside the CDR3, taken from reference TRBV7-2 and TRBJ1-4): GAGVSQSPSNKVTEKGKDVELRCDPISGHTALYWYRQSLGQGLEFLIYFQGNSAPDKSGLPSDRFSAERTGGSVSTLTIQRTQQEDSAVYLCASSFGQGGEKLFFGSGTQLSVL.

This clonotype was seen a handful of times. This chain uses TRBV25-1 with TRBJ2-6; possibly TRBD1 for D (6 bases). Per the germline V gene, CDR1 is MGHDK and CDR2 is SYGVNS. V was clipped by 3 bases and J by 1 base, with 16 bases between them. The CDR3 has 18 amino acids. CDR3 coding DNA: TGTGCCAGCAGTGATATTGGACAGCGGATTTCTGGGGCCAACGTCCTGACTTTC. It yields the protein CASSDIGQRISGANVLTF.

Many counts were recorded for this clonotype. This sequence joins TRBV28 and TRBJ1-4; 7 bases align to TRBD1. CDR3 length: 17 residues. CDR1 is MDHEN and CDR2 is SYDVKM in the germline V gene. The J segment lost 8 bases and the V segment lost 4 bases, leaving 16 bases of the junction unmatched. The CDR3 loop reads CASSSRTGLTNPEKLFF. The CDR3 nucleotides are TGTGCCAGCAGTTCCCGGACAGGTCTCACGAACCCAGAAAAACTGTTTTTT.

This clonotype was counted ten times or more. The V gene is TRBV2, the J gene TRBJ2-2, with D perhaps being TRBD1 or TRBD2 (5 bases each). The V end was cut by 7 bases, the J end by 2 bases, with 14 bases between. Germline lookup yields CDR1 SNHLY and CDR2 FYNNEI. The CDR3 covers 15 residues. Written as DNA, the CDR3 is TGTGCCAGCAAAGAGGGGAAGGCTAACACCGGGGAGCTGTTTTTT. The encoded protein is CASKEGKANTGELFF. Filled out from reference TRBV2 and TRBJ2-2, the complete variable domain reads EPEVTQTPSHQVTQMGQEVILRCVPISNHLYFYWYRQILGQKVEFLVSFYNNEISEKSEIFDDQFSVERPDGSNFTLKIRSTKLEDSAMYFCASKEGKANTGELFFGEGSRLTVL.

This clonotype showed up many times. The CDR3 DNA is TGTGCCAGCAGTTACGTGGAGGGGGCGCCGGTCACTGAAGCTTTCTTT. Encoded protein: CASSYVEGAPVTEAFF. V gene TRBV6-2 or TRBV6-3 combines with J gene TRBJ1-1; 7 bases are a match to TRBD1. The CDR3 runs 16 residues. Germline CDR1 is MNHEY and CDR2 is SVGEGT. With 2 bases clipped from V and 4 bases from J, the junction kept 10 bases outside the gene matches.

This chain links TRBV3-1 with TRBJ1-1; D is perhaps TRBD1 (6 bases). CDR3 size: 14 residues. CDR1 is LGHDT and CDR2 is YNNKEL in the germline V gene (reference sequence). V dropped 3 bases and J dropped 5 bases, with 13 bases sitting between them. As DNA, the CDR3 is TGTGCCAGCAGCCATGGGGGCTTTACGACTGAAGCTTTCTTT. Its protein product is CASSHGGFTTEAFF.

This clonotype was found many times. This chain connects TRBV7-9 to TRBJ2-1; D tentatively reads TRBD1 or TRBD2 (5 bases each). Germline V CDR1 and CDR2: SEHNR, FQNEAQ (reference sequence). The CDR3 spans 12 residues. V lost 5 bases to trimming and J lost 4 bases, with 6 bases between them. The CDR3 DNA sequence: TGTGCCAGCAGCGGGACGTACAATGAGCAGTTCTTC. Amino acids: CASSGTYNEQFF.